Below are 22 T cell receptor beta chains sequenced from a single sample in a study of vaccination and CD4 T cells after COVID-19. Treatment here: approximately 9-day PBMC culture with coronavirus spike peptide pools or control peptides (ViraFEST assay). Oncomine TCR Beta short-read sequencing was applied to DNA from cultured CD4+ T cells. TCRdb processed the PCR reads anew with MiXCR; each CDR3 protein has one entry. This table has tens of thousands of distinct CDR3 sequences, roughly 50% appearing once. Antigens for these TCRs are unknown. Specimen: CD4+ T cells from blood, cultured in vitro, collected before SARS-CoV-2 vaccination. These receptors all stem from a human donor who received a COVID-19 vaccine.

By proportion, this clonotype is medium-sized. The rearrangement joins TRBV6-1 to TRBJ1-6; D uncertain. The germline V gene encodes CDR1 MNHNS and CDR2 SASEGT. Trimming took 2 bases from V and 5 from J, leaving 7 bases between them. CDR3 length equals 14 residues. CDR3 residues: CASSERQNNSPLHF. CDR3 sequence (DNA): TGTGCCAGCAGTGAACGGCAGAATAATTCACCCCTCCACTTT.

The gene calls are TRBV6-5 and TRBJ1-6; 7 nucleotides line up with TRBD1. V lost 0 bases to trimming and J lost 0 bases; unmatched junction nucleotides: 2. The CDR3 covers 17 residues. Germline V CDR1 and CDR2: MNHEY, SVGAGI. The DNA of the CDR3 is TGTGCCAGCAGTTACTCGCAGGGGGTCTCCTATAATTCACCCCTCCACTTT. It yields the protein CASSYSQGVSYNSPLHF.

In its sample, this clonotype was seen a few times. V and J are TRBV30 and TRBJ1-6; 7 bases line up with TRBD1. The J segment lost 7 bases and the V segment lost 1 base, leaving 13 bases of the junction unmatched. CDR3 length: 17 residues. Per germline, CDR1 GTSNPN and CDR2 SVGIG (reference sequence). CDR3 DNA: TGTGCCTGGAGTGGCGAAGCAGGGGGGGTACGGAATTCACCCCTCCACTTT. Encoded protein: CAWSGEAGGVRNSPLHF.

The chain recombines TRBV30 with TRBJ2-7; D gene uncertain. The CDR3 has 12 residues. V was clipped by 2 bases and J by 5 bases, with 10 bases between them. Germline lookup yields CDR1 GTSNPN and CDR2 SVGIG (reference sequence). Here the CDR3 DNA reads TGTGCCTGGAGTATCCTGATGAACGAGCAGTACTTC. It codes for CAWSILMNEQYF.

V usage is TRBV6-1 and J usage is TRBJ2-7, with TRBD1 matching over 8 bases. V trimming: 0 bases; J trimming: 2 bases; junction bases outside the gene matches: 9. CDR3 length equals 17 residues. The germline gives CDR1 MNHNS, CDR2 SASEGT. The CDR3 sequence is CASSEAHLTGEAYEQYF. CDR3 in DNA: TGTGCCAGCAGTGAAGCCCACCTGACAGGGGAGGCCTACGAGCAGTACTTC.

This rearrangement joins TRBV28 to TRBJ1-1; 8 nucleotides align to TRBD1. CDR3 length: 14 residues. Germline-derived CDR1 and CDR2 are MDHEN and SYDVKM. V was clipped by 2 bases and J by 6 bases; unmatched bases: 5. The CDR3, as DNA: TGTGCCAGCAGTTTAGTGGACAGGGAAGCTGAAGCTTTCTTT. Amino acid sequence: CASSLVDREAEAFF.

V is TRBV7-2 and J is TRBJ2-7, with 12 bases lining up with TRBD2. This CDR3 has 16 amino acids. Germline V CDR1 and CDR2: SGHTA, FQGNSA. Losses at the gene ends were 1 base for V and 7 bases for J; bases not matched to a gene: 8. CDR3 DNA sequence: TGTGCCAGCAGCTTAGGGGCTAGCGGGGGGGCGCGAGAGCAGTACTTC. Translation gives CASSLGASGGAREQYF.

CDR3 nucleotide sequence: TGTGCCAGCAGTGAACAGGGTGGAGCAGATACGCAGTATTTT. It codes for CASSEQGGADTQYF. J is TRBJ2-3 and V is TRBV2; a possible D gene is TRBD1 (5 bases). V lost 2 bases, J lost 4 bases, and 10 bases lay in between. Germline V gene data show CDR1 as SNHLY and CDR2 as FYNNEI. The CDR3 has 14 amino acids.

The gene calls are TRBV5-1 and TRBJ2-7, with TRBD1 matching over 8 bases. The CDR3 is made up of 17 amino acids. The junction had 16 bases not matched to a gene; V was cut back by 4 bases and J by 4 bases. The germline gives CDR1 SGHRS, CDR2 YFSETQ. CDR3 amino acids: CASSPHGGDRGGYEQYF. CDR3 in DNA: TGCGCCAGCAGCCCTCACGGGGGAGACAGGGGTGGGTACGAGCAGTACTTC. Using reference TRBV5-1 and TRBJ2-7 for the parts outside the CDR3, the full variable domain is KAGVTQTPRYLIKTRGQQVTLSCSPISGHRSVSWYQQTPGQGLQFLFEYFSETQRNKGNFPGRFSGRQFSNSRSEMNVSTLELGDSALYLCASSPHGGDRGGYEQYFGPGTRLTVT.

V is TRBV20-1 and J is TRBJ1-6; D unresolved. CDR1 and CDR2 from the germline V gene are DFQATT and SNEGSKA (reference sequence). Trimming shortened V by 3 bases and J by 0 bases, and 9 bases separated the two germline ends. CDR3 size: 15 residues. CDR3 sequence: CSASSASSYNSPLHF. In DNA form, the CDR3 reads TGCAGTGCTAGTAGCGCTAGCTCCTATAATTCACCCCTCCACTTT.

The chain links TRBV20-1 to TRBJ1-5, with a weak D call TRBD1 (5 bases). V lost 4 bases and J 3 bases, leaving 10 bases between the germline ends. CDR3 size: 13 residues. Germline CDR1 DFQATT, CDR2 SNEGSKA (reference sequence). For the CDR3, the DNA is TGCAGTGCTACCCAGGGTTCCAATCAGCCCCAGCATTTT. Protein: CSATQGSNQPQHF.

This clonotype was seen more than once but under ten times. The chain carries TRBV7-8 and TRBJ2-3; the D is unclear. The CDR3 is 15 residues long. The V gene lost 1 base and the J gene lost 0 bases, with 8 bases spanning the gap. From germline, CDR1 is SGHVS and CDR2 FQNEAQ. CDR3 bases: TGTGCCAGCAGCTTAGACACATATAGCACAGATACGCAGTATTTT. Protein product: CASSLDTYSTDTQYF.

This clonotype was seen only a few times. V is TRBV7-2 and J is TRBJ1-6; 7 bases align to TRBD1. The length of the CDR3 is 15 residues. V was pared by 5 bases and J by 7 bases, with 8 bases of the junction left unmatched. CDR1 is SGHTA, CDR2 FQGNSA, per germline. The DNA of the CDR3 is TGTGCCAGCAGCCCACGGACAGGCGAAAATTCACCCCTCCACTTT. Translating it yields CASSPRTGENSPLHF.

The rearrangement links TRBV6-2 or TRBV6-3 to TRBJ1-6, with 7 bases that match TRBD1. This CDR3 is built from 15 residues. Germline lookup yields CDR1 MNHEY and CDR2 SVGEGT. V was clipped by 6 bases and J by 10 bases; unmatched bases: 12. The CDR3 bases are TGTGCCAGCAGCCCTACCCCAAACAGGGGATCACCCCTCCACTTT. Its translation: CASSPTPNRGSPLHF.

The V gene is TRBV20-1, the J gene TRBJ2-7; 9 bases line up with TRBD1. J lost 1 base, V lost 1 base, and 8 bases had no gene match. The CDR3 contains 16 residues. Germline CDR1 reads DFQATT; CDR2 reads SNEGSKA (reference sequence). The CDR3 DNA reads TGCAGTGCTAGAGTTCCGGGGACAGGGAAATCCTACGAGCAGTACTTC. Its translation is CSARVPGTGKSYEQYF.

The chain joins TRBV7-9 to TRBJ2-3, with 7 bases that match TRBD1. Germline CDR1 and CDR2: SEHNR and FQNEAQ (reference sequence). V gave up 5 bases and J gave up 0 bases; unmatched junction bases: 5. The CDR3 is 15 residues long. The CDR3 region has the DNA TGTGCCAGCAGCCCCGGACAGGCCAGCACAGATACGCAGTATTTT. This codes for CASSPGQASTDTQYF.

In this sample, this clonotype turned up a few times. V usage is TRBV20-1 and J usage is TRBJ1-2; the D is unclear. V lost 3 bases, J lost 4 bases, and 12 bases lay in between. This CDR3 is built from 13 residues. The germline V gene has CDR1 DFQATT and CDR2 SNEGSKA (reference sequence). CDR3 region: CSASVTESYGYTF. The CDR3 DNA reads TGCAGTGCTAGTGTCACGGAGTCCTATGGCTACACCTTC.

This clonotype was counted once. The chain has TRBV20-1 and TRBJ1-1; a possible D gene is TRBD1 (5 bases). The CDR3 extends over 12 amino acids. In germline, CDR1 is DFQATT, CDR2 SNEGSKA (reference sequence). V gave up 7 bases and J gave up 1 base, with 10 bases separating them. Here the CDR3 DNA reads TGCAGTGTGTCCGGGGGGAACACTGAAGCTTTCTTT. The encoded protein is CSVSGGNTEAFF.

The chain links TRBV19 to TRBJ1-2; 8 bases are shared with TRBD1. CDR3 length: 13 amino acids. CDR1 and CDR2 (germline): LNHDA, SQIVND (reference sequence). Trimming took 4 bases from V and 5 from J; bases not matched to a gene: 3. CDR3 amino acids: CASSRDRIYGYTF. CDR3 in DNA: TGTGCCAGTAGTAGGGACAGGATTTATGGCTACACCTTC.

The CDR3 region is CASSPRSNSPLHF. The CDR3 nucleotides read TGTGCCAGCTCACCGAGGTCTAATTCACCCCTCCACTTT. The chain combines TRBV18 with TRBJ1-6; unclear D gene. Germline CDR1 KGHSH, CDR2 LQKENI. Trimming removed 3 bases from V and 6 bases from J, with 6 bases in between. This CDR3 is 13 amino acids long. Full variable domain (missing parts from reference TRBV18 and TRBJ1-6): NAGVMQNPRHLVRRRGQEARLRCSPMKGHSHVYWYRQLPEEGLKFMVYLQKENIIDESGMPKERFSAEFPKEGPSILRIQQVVRGDSAAYFCASSPRSNSPLHFGNGTRLTVT.

The rearrangement uses TRBV27 and TRBJ2-1; the match to TRBD1 covers 10 bases. Germline V gene lookup returns CDR1 MNHEY and CDR2 SMNVEV (reference sequence). After removal of 7 bases from V and 9 bases from J, the junction contained 12 bases not matched to a gene. This CDR3 has 15 amino acids. The CDR3 is CASKPTRQGAGEQFF. DNA for the CDR3: TGTGCCAGCAAGCCCACACGACAGGGGGCCGGTGAGCAGTTCTTC.

The chain couples TRBV6-1 to TRBJ1-2, with D possibly being TRBD1 (6 bases). Germline CDR1 and CDR2: MNHNS and SASEGT. CDR3 length: 15 amino acids. Trimming took off 6 bases at V and 4 bases at J, with 18 bases between the two ends. The DNA for the CDR3 is TGTGCCAGCAGGCACAGGGACGCCGATTTCTATGGCTACACCTTC. Residues: CASRHRDADFYGYTF.